The 7 T cell receptor beta chains below all came from one sample that was sequenced in a study of blood T cell repertoires in COVID-19. Here immunoSEQ multiplex PCR was the method, and the copy in TCRdb shows in-frame clones only, minus some. The sample lists tens of thousands of clones, approximately 80% occurring once. The sequenced sample consisted of peripheral blood. These receptors were obtained from a human donor in a cohort sampled during active COVID-19.

This clone was detected only a few times. The rearrangement joins TRBV11-3 to TRBJ2-7, with D possibly being TRBD2 (5 bases). Trimming stripped 3 bases from V and 0 bases from J, with 6 bases between. The V gene's germline CDR1 is SGHNT and CDR2 YENEEA. The CDR3 is made up of 13 amino acids. The CDR3 nucleotides are TGTGCCAGCAGCTTGGGGAGCTCCTACGAGCAGTACTTC. It yields the protein CASSLGSSYEQYF.

The chain recombines TRBV4-3 with TRBJ2-7, with D perhaps TRBD2 (5 bases). The CDR3 contains 12 residues. Per the germline V gene, CDR1 is LGHNA and CDR2 is YSLEER. V was trimmed by 0 bases and J by 7 bases, leaving 7 bases between them. The chain's CDR3 is CASSQEGGEQYF. CDR3 DNA: TGCGCCAGCAGCCAAGAAGGAGGAGAGCAGTACTTC.

The chain carries TRBV28 and TRBJ1-5; no reliable D call. Germline-derived CDR1 and CDR2 are MDHEN and SYDVKM. Trimming removed 5 bases at V and 1 base at J, with 9 bases between. CDR3 length equals 14 residues. The CDR3 sequence is CASSPSLSNQPQHF. Written as DNA, the CDR3 is TGTGCCAGCAGTCCCTCGTTGAGCAATCAGCCCCAGCATTTT.

This clone occurred a few times. This chain uses TRBV5-6 with TRBJ1-5; 11 nucleotides agree with TRBD1. V lost 4 bases and J lost 8; bases outside the gene matches: 8. Germline CDR1 SGHDT, CDR2 YYEEEE. The length of the CDR3 is 15 residues. CDR3 sequence reads: CASSHGDRGMEPQHF. The CDR3 nucleotides are TGTGCCAGCAGCCATGGGGACAGGGGGATGGAGCCCCAGCATTTT.

The genes are TRBV6-6 and TRBJ1-2, with 7 bases fitting TRBD1. The CDR3 consists of 13 residues. Looked up from germline, CDR1 is MNHNY and CDR2 is SVGAGI (reference sequence). V shed 6 bases, J shed 3 bases, and the junction held 4 bases outside the gene matches. DNA for the CDR3: TGTGCCAGCAGCTACACAGGGGACTATGGCTACACCTTC. Amino acid sequence: CASSYTGDYGYTF.

The chain recombines TRBV5-6 with TRBJ2-7, with 9 bases lining up with TRBD2. Looked up from germline, CDR1 is SGHDT and CDR2 is YYEEEE. The CDR3 length is 14 residues. V shed 4 bases, J shed 6 bases, and the junction held 8 bases outside the gene matches. CDR3 amino acids: CASSLPGLAGEQYF. The CDR3 DNA is TGTGCCAGCAGCCTCCCGGGACTAGCAGGCGAGCAGTACTTC.

The chain joins TRBV7-2 to TRBJ2-2; TRBD2 aligns across 7 bases. The CDR3 consists of 17 residues. With 2 bases clipped from V and 6 bases from J, the junction kept 12 bases outside the gene matches. Germline V gene data show CDR1 as SGHTA and CDR2 as FQGNSA. The CDR3 spells CASSLNSGAGAAGELFF. The CDR3 DNA sequence: TGTGCCAGCAGCTTAAATAGTGGGGCGGGAGCAGCCGGGGAGCTGTTTTTT.